This T cell receptor beta chain was documented in a study of T cell changes during pregnancy in multiple sclerosis. Produced via immunoSEQ multiplex PCR; TCRdb's table is partial and in-frame only. The sample carries approximately 37,000 clones, approximately 90% recorded once. CDR1 is ENHRY, CDR2 SYGVKD, per germline. The CDR3 contains 13 residues. V gave up 2 bases and J gave up 1 base, with 5 bases separating them. The chain recombines TRBV10-3 with TRBJ1-1; D might be TRBD1 (5 bases). The sequencing used CD8+ T cells from peripheral blood mononuclear cells, collected in the first trimester of pregnancy. This TCR was sampled from a female donor with multiple sclerosis, enrolled in a pregnancy study. CDR3 loop: CAISEDRNTEAFF. DNA of the CDR3: TGTGCCATCAGTGAGGACAGGAACACTGAAGCTTTCTTT.